This TCR beta chain stems from a study of cytomegalovirus exposure and HLA in healthy donors. Turning to this clone: What it recognizes is unknown.

Notes on the study in general: Most TCR sequences were seen very rarely across donors, but some public TCRs occurred in many. By a later analysis, the bulk of CMV-associated TCR beta chains appeared HLA-restricted. The authors reported that TCR beta sequences could predict HLA-A and HLA-B alleles. These predictions were accurate for most subjects in the first cohort. Reports described diagnosis of cytomegalovirus status by the classifier as highly specific and sensitive.

The CDR3 has 13 residues. CDR1 and CDR2 from the germline V gene are SEHNR and FQNEAQ (reference sequence). Trimming removed 5 bases from V and 4 bases from J, with 11 bases in between. 13 Jbeta primers and 60 Vbeta primers were used for the PCR. TCRdb's copy holds only in-frame clones and misses some; the assay was immunoSEQ multiplex PCR. The sample records tens of thousands of clones, roughly 70% being singletons. This TCR derives from a male donor in good health and CMV-seropositive. The chain recombines TRBV7-9 with TRBJ1-2; TRBD1 might be the D (5 bases). The specimen was PBMCs. The CDR3 DNA sequence: TGTGCCAGCAGCCATAGGGGCTTCTATGGCTACACCTTC. Protein sequence: CASSHRGFYGYTF.